These T cell receptor beta chains were read from a single sample in a study of identifying expanded T cells in peripheral blood. Some clones are missing from TCRdb's copy, which holds only in-frame ones; the method was immunoSEQ multiplex PCR. The sample consists of tens of thousands of clones, about four fifths of them appearing once. The sequenced material came from blood. The receptors shown here come from a person between 18 and 75 years old in good health. Each CDR3 is given with its conserved first and last residue. Fields, in order: J gene, V gene, CDR3 protein.

>TRBJ1-2|TRBV29-1
CSVERQSGPRPPTGGYTF
>TRBJ2-5|TRBV5-4
CASSSGTSGVFSQETQYF
>TRBJ1-1|TRBV11-3
CASRNTHRPENTEAFF
>TRBJ2-7|TRBV10-1
CASTLTGATSYEQYF
>TRBJ2-1|TRBV10-1
CASSEAGSSYNEQFF
>TRBJ2-6|TRBV6-5
CASSQGGTGANVLTF
>TRBJ2-3|TRBV4-2
CASSPDKGIGRGGPDTQYF
>TRBJ1-2|TRBV6-6
CASSRYRDSARYGYTF
>TRBJ1-3|TRBV5-1
CASSFTTGAGTIYF
>TRBJ1-3|TRBV27
CAVVSGNTIYF
>TRBJ1-5|TRBV19
CASAGTGTRKSNQPQHF
>TRBJ2-5|TRBV30
CAWSVHQGVQETQYF
>TRBJ2-4|TRBV7-9
CASSLEEGALAKNIQYF
>TRBJ1-1|TRBV19
CASSIHWNTEAFF
>TRBJ1-5|TRBV6-1
CASSEGVNQPQHF
>TRBJ2-3|TRBV11-2
CASSLGYDTQYF
>TRBJ1-1|TRBV18
CASSPRDRNTEAFF
>TRBJ1-1|TRBV29-1
CSVASLDRNTEAFF
>TRBJ1-2|TRBV6-1
CASSEALRATYGYTF
>TRBJ1-2|TRBV11-3
CASSSQTGAGDYTF
>TRBJ2-3|TRBV6-5
CASSRTITDTQYF
>TRBJ1-3|TRBV30
CAWSVTQASGNTIYF
>TRBJ1-4|TRBV5-6
CASSLTGSGEKLFF
>TRBJ2-2|TRBV2
CASGSAGGSSNTGELFF
>TRBJ2-2|TRBV5-6
CASSWDGTTGELFF
>TRBJ2-5|TRBV30
CAWSVQGKTQYF
>TRBJ2-5|TRBV7-9
CASSPGTSGINQETQYF
>TRBJ2-7|TRBV7-9
CASSLKRDEQYF
>TRBJ2-5|TRBV11-3
CASSSSGEFRETQYF
>TRBJ2-7|TRBV7-9
CASSFGVYEQYF
>TRBJ1-1|TRBV5-6
CASTRSQLNTEAFF
>TRBJ2-5|TRBV29-1
CSGTSGRPQETQYF
>TRBJ1-2|TRBV11-2
CASSQGFNYGYTF
>TRBJ1-5|TRBV7-9
CASSPGQGDSNQPQHF
>TRBJ1-1|TRBV5-1
CASSLAGQGWTEAFF
>TRBJ1-5|TRBV2
CASSREQGAPGRQPQHF
>TRBJ1-2|TRBV28
CAIRTTSGYTF
>TRBJ1-1|TRBV27
CASSWKGGGVKTEAFF
>TRBJ2-1|TRBV6-1
CASSEVEGKSEQFF
>TRBJ2-1|TRBV6-1
CASSGNGLAGASSSYNEQFF
>TRBJ1-1|TRBV6-1
CASSELGEGLKAFF
>TRBJ2-2|TRBV14
CASSQDFANGELFF
>TRBJ2-3|TRBV6-1
CASSSTPDSTDTQYF
>TRBJ1-5|TRBV18
CASSPGLNQPQHF